Included here is one T cell receptor (beta chain) sequence, with context. Its target is not known. One junction end disagrees with the germline gene, perhaps due to a read error. No cell sorting was done before RNA was extracted from the tissue. Donors were chemotherapy-naive, newly diagnosed lung cancer surgical patients in China, August–late 2014. A modified ARM-PCR protocol with three rounds of nested PCR amplified TCRbeta. TCRdb processed the multiplex PCR reads anew with MiXCR; each CDR3 protein has one entry. The sample carries 60,000 to 85,000 distinct CDR3 sequences, 73% recorded once. This CDR3 has 15 amino acids. Germline-derived CDR1 and CDR2 are DFQATT and SNEGSKA (reference sequence). The data originate from a study of tumor and adjacent non-tumor tissue in lung cancer. Whole-study findings and limits: Shorter survival was associated with higher TCR diversity in tumors. Tumor tissue had significantly higher TCR diversity than normal lung. Normal lung showed higher cumulative top 100 clone frequency than tumor.

The gene calls are TRBV20-1 and TRBJ2-2, with a weak D call TRBD1 (5 bases). The sequencing sample was made of lung tumor tissue. This clonotype was sampled from a man in his 60s with non-small cell lung cancer. The CDR3 loop reads CSPRGWSRKTGELFF. The CDR3 DNA follows: TGCAGTCCTAGGGGATGGTCGCGGAAAACCGGGGAGCTGTTTTTT.